The rows below give T cell receptor beta chains drawn from one sample of a study of T cells in Graves' hyperthyroidism and ophthalmopathy. TCRdb fed the multiplex PCR reads into MiXCR, producing one record per CDR3 protein. The sample carries over 300,000 distinct CDR3 sequences, approximately 14% recorded once. The specimen was blood. All receptors derive from a woman aged 60-75 years with Graves' hyperthyroidism. Each CDR3 is given with its conserved first and last residue. Fields, in order: clone size, J gene, D gene, V gene, CDR3 DNA, CDR3 protein. The D gene is left open where the match is weak. Not all rows give a size; the values are once, few, many and, for expanded clones, a class.

few TRBJ1-1 TRBD1 TRBV27 TGTGCCAGCAGACTACAGGGGCCCACTGAAGCTTTCTTT CASRLQGPTEAFF
many TRBJ2-3 - TRBV7-3 TGTGCCAGCAGAAAAACTGCCACAGATACGCAGTATTTT CASRKTATDTQYF
many TRBJ1-1 - TRBV7-9 TGTGCCAGCAGCTTAGGGGACTCACAGGGCGGACCTGAAGCTTTCTTT CASSLGDSQGGPEAFF
many TRBJ2-1 - TRBV19 TGTGCCAGTAGTCCCCTCGGGGGAGGCGGACAATACTTCAATGAGCAGTTCTTC CASSPLGGGGQYFNEQFF
- TRBJ1-6 TRBD1 TRBV5-1 TGCGCCAGCAGGAAGACAGGGAACTCCTATAATTCACCCCTCCACTTT CASRKTGNSYNSPLHF
many TRBJ2-7 TRBD2 TRBV3-1 TGTGCCAGCAGCCTAGCGGGAGGTCTCTACGAGCAGTACTTC CASSLAGGLYEQYF
- TRBJ1-4 - TRBV3-1 TGTGCCAGCAGCTACGGTTGGGAAAAACTGTTTTTT CASSYGWEKLFF
many TRBJ1-2 - TRBV2 TGTGCCAGCAGTTCGTCTTTGGGTCAGAGCTATGGCTACACCTTC CASSSSLGQSYGYTF
- TRBJ1-5 TRBD1 TRBV19 TGTGCCAGTGGGTACAGGGGCCAGCATTTT CASGYRGQHF
few TRBJ2-2 TRBD1 TRBV6-1 TGTGCCAGCAGAGGGACAGCGAACACCGGGGAGCTGTTTTTT CASRGTANTGELFF
many TRBJ2-3 - TRBV12-3/TRBV12-4 TGTGCCAGCAGTTTAGGGTCGGGCACAGATACGCAGTATTTT CASSLGSGTDTQYF
many TRBJ1-2 - TRBV28 TGTGCCAGCAACCTGGACAGACAGTATGGCTACACCTTC CASNLDRQYGYTF
many TRBJ2-5 TRBD1 TRBV30 TGTGCCTGGAGTGTACTGGAAGGACAGGGCGAACACTTC CAWSVLEGQGEHF
many TRBJ1-2 - TRBV6-2/TRBV6-3 TGTGCCAGCAGTCCTACCGGGAGGGTAGGCTACACCTTC CASSPTGRVGYTF
many TRBJ2-1 - TRBV7-9 TGTGCCAGCAGCCCTGGGGGGATGGGTGAGCAGTTCTTC CASSPGGMGEQFF
many TRBJ1-6 - TRBV7-8 TGTGCCAGCAGCTCCGTGGTAGGATCGAATAATTCACCCCTCCACTTT CASSSVVGSNNSPLHF
many TRBJ2-2 - TRBV5-1 TGCGCCAGCAGCCAGAACAGGGCAGGAGGGGAGCTGTTTTTT CASSQNRAGGELFF
- TRBJ2-1 - TRBV19 TGTGCCAGTAGTATAGGCCCTAGCTCCTACAATGAGCAGTTCTTC CASSIGPSSYNEQFF
- TRBJ2-1 TRBD2 TRBV3-1 TGTGCCAGCAGCCGTCCTAGCGGGAGGAATGAGCAGTTCTTC CASSRPSGRNEQFF
once TRBJ2-5 - TRBV6-5 TGTGCCAGCAGCTACGGGTCGTCGCGGGAAAGTGGGGAGACCCAGTACTTC CASSYGSSRESGETQYF
many TRBJ2-3 - TRBV6-1 TGTGCCAGCAGTGAGGGAGCCACAGATACGCAGTATTTT CASSEGATDTQYF
many TRBJ2-3 TRBD1 TRBV2 TGTGCCAGCAGCGCCTGGGCAGGGGGCGCAGATACGCAGTATTTT CASSAWAGGADTQYF
many TRBJ2-3 - TRBV7-2 TGTGCCAGCGCCGCGGGTTTGAACACAGATACGCAGTATTTT CASAAGLNTDTQYF
- TRBJ2-7 - TRBV5-1 TGCGCCAGCAGCTTGGCCTCACAGGTTTACGAGCAGTACTTC CASSLASQVYEQYF
many TRBJ1-1 - TRBV30 TGTGCCTGGAGTGACAGATTTGAAGCTTTCTTT CAWSDRFEAFF
many TRBJ2-1 TRBD2 TRBV5-1 TGCGCCAGCAGCTTGGATTTTGTAGTGCCGCTAGCGGGGCTCAATGAGCAGTTCTTC CASSLDFVVPLAGLNEQFF
few TRBJ1-5 - TRBV15 TGTGCCACCAGCCAATGGGGGCAGCACAATCAGCCCCAGCATTTT CATSQWGQHNQPQHF